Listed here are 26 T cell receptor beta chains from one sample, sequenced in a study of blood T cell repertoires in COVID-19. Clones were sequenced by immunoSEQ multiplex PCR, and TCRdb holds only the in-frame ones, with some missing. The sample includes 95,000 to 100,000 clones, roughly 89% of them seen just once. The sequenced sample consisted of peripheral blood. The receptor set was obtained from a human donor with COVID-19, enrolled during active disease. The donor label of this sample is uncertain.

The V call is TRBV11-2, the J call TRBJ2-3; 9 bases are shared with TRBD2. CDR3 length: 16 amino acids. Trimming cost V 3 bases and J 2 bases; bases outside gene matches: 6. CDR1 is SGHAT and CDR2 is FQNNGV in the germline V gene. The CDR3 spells CASSLGRGGATDTQYF. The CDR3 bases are TGTGCCAGCAGCTTGGGTCGCGGGGGGGCCACAGATACGCAGTATTTT. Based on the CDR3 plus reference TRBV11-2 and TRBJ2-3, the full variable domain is EAGVAQSPRYKIIEKRQSVAFWCNPISGHATLYWYQQILGQGPKLLIQFQNNGVVDDSQLPKDRFSAERLKGVDSTLKIQPAKLEDSAVYLCASSLGRGGATDTQYFGPGTRLTVL.

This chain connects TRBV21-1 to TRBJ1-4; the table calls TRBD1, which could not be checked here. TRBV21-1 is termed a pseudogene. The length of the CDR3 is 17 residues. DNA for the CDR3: TGTGCCAGCAGCAACAGGGGGCTCGGTAGGTCGTGGGAAAAACTGTTTTTT. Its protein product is CASSNRGLGRSWEKLFF.

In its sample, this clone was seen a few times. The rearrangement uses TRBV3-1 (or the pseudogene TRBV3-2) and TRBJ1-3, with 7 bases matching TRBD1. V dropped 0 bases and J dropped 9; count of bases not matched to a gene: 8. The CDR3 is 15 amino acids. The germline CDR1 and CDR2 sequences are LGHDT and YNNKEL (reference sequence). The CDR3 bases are TGTGCCAGCAGCCAAGATTTAACAGGGGAGTCCACCATATATTTT. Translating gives CASSQDLTGESTIYF.

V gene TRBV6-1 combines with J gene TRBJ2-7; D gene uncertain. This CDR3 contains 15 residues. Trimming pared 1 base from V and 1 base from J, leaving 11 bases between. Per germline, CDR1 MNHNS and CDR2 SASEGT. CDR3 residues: CASSEEEAGSYEQYF. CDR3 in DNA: TGTGCCAGCAGTGAAGAGGAAGCAGGATCCTACGAGCAGTACTTC.

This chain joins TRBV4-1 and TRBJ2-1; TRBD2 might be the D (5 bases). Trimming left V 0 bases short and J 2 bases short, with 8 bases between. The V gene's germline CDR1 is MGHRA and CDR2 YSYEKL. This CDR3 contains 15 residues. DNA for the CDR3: TGCGCCAGCAGCCAAGATCAGGAGGCCTACAATGAGCAGTTCTTC. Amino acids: CASSQDQEAYNEQFF.

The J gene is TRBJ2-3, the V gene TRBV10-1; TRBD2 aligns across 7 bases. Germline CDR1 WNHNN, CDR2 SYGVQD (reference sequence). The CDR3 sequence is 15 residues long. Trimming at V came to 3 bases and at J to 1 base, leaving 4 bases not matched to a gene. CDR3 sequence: CASSDLAGGTDTQYF. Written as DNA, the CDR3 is TGCGCCAGCAGTGACTTAGCGGGCGGCACAGATACGCAGTATTTT.

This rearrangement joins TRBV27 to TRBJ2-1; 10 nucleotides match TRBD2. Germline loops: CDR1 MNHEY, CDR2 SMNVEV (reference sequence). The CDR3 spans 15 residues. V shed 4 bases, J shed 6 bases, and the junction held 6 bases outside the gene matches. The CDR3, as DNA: TGTGCCAGCAGTTCCTCTAGCGGGAGAGTCAATGAGCAGTTCTTC. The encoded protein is CASSSSSGRVNEQFF.

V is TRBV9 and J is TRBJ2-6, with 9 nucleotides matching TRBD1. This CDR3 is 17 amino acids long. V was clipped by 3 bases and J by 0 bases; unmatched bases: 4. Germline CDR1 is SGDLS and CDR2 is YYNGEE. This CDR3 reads CASSEGQGISGANVLTF. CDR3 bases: TGTGCCAGCAGCGAAGGACAGGGGATCTCTGGGGCCAACGTCCTGACTTTC.

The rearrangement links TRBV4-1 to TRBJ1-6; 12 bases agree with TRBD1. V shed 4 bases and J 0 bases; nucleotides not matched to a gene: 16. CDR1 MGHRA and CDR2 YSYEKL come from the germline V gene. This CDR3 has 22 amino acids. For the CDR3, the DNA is TGCGCCAGCAGCCGGGAACCGGGACAGGGGGCTACTGCCAGCTCCTATAATTCACCCCTCCACTTT. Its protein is CASSREPGQGATASSYNSPLHF.

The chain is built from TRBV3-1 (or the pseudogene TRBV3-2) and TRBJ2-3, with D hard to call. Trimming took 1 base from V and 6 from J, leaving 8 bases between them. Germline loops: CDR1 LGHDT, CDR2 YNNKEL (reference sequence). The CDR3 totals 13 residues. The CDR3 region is CASSQVRSDTQYF. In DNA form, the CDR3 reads TGTGCCAGCAGCCAAGTCAGATCCGATACGCAGTATTTT.

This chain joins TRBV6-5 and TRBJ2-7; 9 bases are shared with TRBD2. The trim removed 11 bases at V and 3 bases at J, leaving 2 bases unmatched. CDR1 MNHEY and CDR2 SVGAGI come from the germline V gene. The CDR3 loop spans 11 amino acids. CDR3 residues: CAAGGGYEQYF. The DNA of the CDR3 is TGTGCCGCGGGGGGGGGCTACGAGCAGTACTTC.

The CDR3 is CASSLGGLTNEQYF. CDR3 bases: TGCGCCAGCAGCTTGGGGGGACTAACCAACGAGCAGTACTTC. The chain carries TRBV5-1 and TRBJ2-7; 7 bases match TRBD2. CDR1 is SGHRS, CDR2 YFSETQ, per germline. The CDR3 loop spans 14 amino acids. J lost 5 bases, V lost 0 bases, and 5 bases had no gene match.

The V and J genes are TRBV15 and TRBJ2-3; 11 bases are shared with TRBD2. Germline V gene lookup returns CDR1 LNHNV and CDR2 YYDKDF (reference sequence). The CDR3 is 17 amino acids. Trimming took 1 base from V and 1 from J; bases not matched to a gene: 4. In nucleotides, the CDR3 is TGTGCCACCAGCAGAGCCTGGACTAGCGGGCGCACAGATACGCAGTATTTT. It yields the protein CATSRAWTSGRTDTQYF. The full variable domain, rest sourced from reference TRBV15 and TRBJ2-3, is DAMVIQNPRYQVTQFGKPVTLSCSQTLNHNVMYWYQQKSSQAPKLLFHYYDKDFNNEADTPDNFQSRRPNTSFCFLDIRSPGLGDTAMYLCATSRAWTSGRTDTQYFGPGTRLTVL.

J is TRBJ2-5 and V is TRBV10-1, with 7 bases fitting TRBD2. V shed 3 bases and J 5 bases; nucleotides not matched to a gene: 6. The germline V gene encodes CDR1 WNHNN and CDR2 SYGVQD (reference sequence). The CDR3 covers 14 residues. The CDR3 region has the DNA TGCGCCAGCAGTGAAGCAGGGAGGGAGGAGACCCAGTACTTC. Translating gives CASSEAGREETQYF.

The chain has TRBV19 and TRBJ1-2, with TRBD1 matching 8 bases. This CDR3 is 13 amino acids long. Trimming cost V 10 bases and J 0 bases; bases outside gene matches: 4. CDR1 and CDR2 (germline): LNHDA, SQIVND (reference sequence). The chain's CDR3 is CATRTGTNYGYTF. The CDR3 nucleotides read TGTGCCACCCGGACAGGGACTAACTATGGCTACACCTTC.

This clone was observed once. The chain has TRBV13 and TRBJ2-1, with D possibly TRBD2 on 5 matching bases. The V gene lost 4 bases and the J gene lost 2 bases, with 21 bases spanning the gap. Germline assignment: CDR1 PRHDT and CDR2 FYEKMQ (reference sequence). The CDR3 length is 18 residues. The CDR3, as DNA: TGTGCCAGCAGCTCCACGGGATACGGCCTAGAGACCTACAATGAGCAGTTCTTC. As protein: CASSSTGYGLETYNEQFF.

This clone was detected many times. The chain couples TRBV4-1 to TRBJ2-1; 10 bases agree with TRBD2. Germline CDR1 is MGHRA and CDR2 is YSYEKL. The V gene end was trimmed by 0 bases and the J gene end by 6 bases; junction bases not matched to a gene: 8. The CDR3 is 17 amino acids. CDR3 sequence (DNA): TGCGCCAGCAGCCAAGATGGGGCAGCGGGGGGGATCAATGAGCAGTTCTTC. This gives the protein CASSQDGAAGGINEQFF.

CDR3 sequence reads: CASSRDAGPGGYEQYF. The CDR3 nucleotides read TGTGCCAGTAGTCGAGACGCGGGGCCCGGCGGCTACGAGCAGTACTTC. This chain joins TRBV19 and TRBJ2-7, with D possibly matching TRBD2 (6 bases). Trimming left V 5 bases short and J 3 bases short, with 20 bases between. The CDR3 has 16 amino acids. In germline, CDR1 is LNHDA, CDR2 SQIVND (reference sequence).

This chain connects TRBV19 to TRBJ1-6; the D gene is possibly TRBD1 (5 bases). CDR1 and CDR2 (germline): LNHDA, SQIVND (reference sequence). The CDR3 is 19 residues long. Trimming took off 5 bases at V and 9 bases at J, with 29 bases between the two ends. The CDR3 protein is CASSSGETASPKRGSPLHF. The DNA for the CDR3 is TGTGCCAGTAGTTCGGGGGAGACAGCGTCCCCTAAGAGAGGTTCACCCCTCCACTTT. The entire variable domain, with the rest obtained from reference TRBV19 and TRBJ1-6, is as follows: DGGITQSPKYLFRKEGQNVTLSCEQNLNHDAMYWYRQDPGQGLRLIYYSQIVNDFQKGDIAEGYSVSREKKESFPLTVTSAQKNPTAFYLCASSSGETASPKRGSPLHFGNGTRLTVT.

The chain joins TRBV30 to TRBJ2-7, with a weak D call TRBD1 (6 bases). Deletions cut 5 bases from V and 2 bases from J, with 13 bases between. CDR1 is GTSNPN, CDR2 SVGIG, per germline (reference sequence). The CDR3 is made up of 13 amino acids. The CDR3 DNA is TGTGCCTGGGCGGCCGGGGACACCTACGAGCAGTACTTC. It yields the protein CAWAAGDTYEQYF.

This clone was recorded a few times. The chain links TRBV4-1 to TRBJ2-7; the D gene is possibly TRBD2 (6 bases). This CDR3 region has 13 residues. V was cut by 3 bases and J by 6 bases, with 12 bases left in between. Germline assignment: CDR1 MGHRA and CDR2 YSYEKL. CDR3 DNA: TGCGCCAGCAGCCATCCGGGGGTGGGCGAGCAGTACTTC. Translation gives CASSHPGVGEQYF.

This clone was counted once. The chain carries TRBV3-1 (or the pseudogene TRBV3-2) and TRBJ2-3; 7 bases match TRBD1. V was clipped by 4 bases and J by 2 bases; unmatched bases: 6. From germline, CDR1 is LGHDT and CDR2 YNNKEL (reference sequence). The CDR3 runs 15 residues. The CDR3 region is CASSLQTGTTDTQYF. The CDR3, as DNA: TGTGCCAGCAGCCTGCAGACAGGGACCACAGATACGCAGTATTTT.

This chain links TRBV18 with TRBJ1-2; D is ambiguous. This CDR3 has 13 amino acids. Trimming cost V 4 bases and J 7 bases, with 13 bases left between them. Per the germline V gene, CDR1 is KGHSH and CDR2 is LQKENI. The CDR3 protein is CASSRGDKAGYTF. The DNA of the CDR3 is TGTGCCAGCTCACGCGGAGATAAGGCTGGCTACACCTTC.

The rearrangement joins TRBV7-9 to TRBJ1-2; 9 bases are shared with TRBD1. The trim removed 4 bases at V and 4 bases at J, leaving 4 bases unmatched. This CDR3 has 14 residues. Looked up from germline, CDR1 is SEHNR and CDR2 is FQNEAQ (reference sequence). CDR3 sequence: CASSSGQGFYGYTF. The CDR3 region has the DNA TGTGCCAGCAGCTCGGGACAGGGATTCTATGGCTACACCTTC. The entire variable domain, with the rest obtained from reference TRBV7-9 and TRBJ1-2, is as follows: DTGVSQNPRHKITKRGQNVTFRCDPISEHNRLYWYRQTLGQGPEFLTYFQNEAQLEKSRLLSDRFSAERPKGSFSTLEIQRTEQGDSAMYLCASSSGQGFYGYTFGSGTRLTVV.

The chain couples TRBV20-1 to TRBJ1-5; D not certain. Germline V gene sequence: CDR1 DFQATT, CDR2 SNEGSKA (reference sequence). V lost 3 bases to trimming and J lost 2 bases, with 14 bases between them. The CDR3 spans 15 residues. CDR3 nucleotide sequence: TGCAGTGCTAGTAACCCGGGGATCGGCAATCAGCCCCAGCATTTT. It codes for CSASNPGIGNQPQHF.

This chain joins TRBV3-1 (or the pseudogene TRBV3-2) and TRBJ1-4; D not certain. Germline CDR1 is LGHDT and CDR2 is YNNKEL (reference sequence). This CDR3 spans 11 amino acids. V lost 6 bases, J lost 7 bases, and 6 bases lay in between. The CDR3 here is CASRNTEKLFF. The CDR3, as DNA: TGTGCCAGCAGGAACACTGAAAAACTGTTTTTT.